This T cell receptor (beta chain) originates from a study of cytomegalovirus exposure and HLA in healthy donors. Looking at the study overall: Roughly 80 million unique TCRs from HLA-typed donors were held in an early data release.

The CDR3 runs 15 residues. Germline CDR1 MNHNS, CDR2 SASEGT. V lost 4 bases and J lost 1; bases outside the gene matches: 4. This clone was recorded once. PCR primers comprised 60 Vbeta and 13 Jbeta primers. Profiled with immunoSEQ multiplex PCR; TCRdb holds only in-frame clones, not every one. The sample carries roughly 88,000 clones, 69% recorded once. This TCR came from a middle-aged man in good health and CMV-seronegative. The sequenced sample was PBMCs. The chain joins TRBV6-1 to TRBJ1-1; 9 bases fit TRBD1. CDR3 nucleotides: TGTGCCAGCAGTGGAACAGGGGGCTGGAACACTGAAGCTTTCTTT. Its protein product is CASSGTGGWNTEAFF.